This TCR beta chain was captured by sequencing in a study of metastatic and nonmetastatic thyroid tumors. Looking at the study overall: Malignant thyroid and benign thyroid patients provided blood and tumor or nodule tissue whose repertoires were compared.

Study-wide findings and caveats: Reported TCR beta diversity, measured in blood and tumor, was significantly higher for malignant thyroid tumors than for benign nodules.

All patients were treatment-naive before thyroid surgery. The CDR3 consists of 15 residues. The germline gives CDR1 MDHEN, CDR2 SYDVKM. V gave up 5 bases and J gave up 6 bases, with 17 bases separating them. This clone was seen a few times. The antigen is unknown. Other nucleotide sequences from this sample produce the same CDR3. Study processing details: For papillary thyroid cancer, a distant-metastasis classifier was constructed from CDR3 differences observed across clinicopathological groups. TCRdb re-clonotyped the PCR reads through MiXCR. The V and J calls here are based on TCRdb, not the publication. The data show over 10,000 clones, about an eighth seen once.

This sequence originates from a female donor with papillary thyroid cancer or a benign thyroid nodule (not recorded which). Some clones in this sample may be carry-over from other donors' samples. The rearrangement uses TRBV28 and TRBJ2-1; D is possibly TRBD2 (6 bases). The specimen sequenced was blood. CDR3 region: CASSISGGVSNEQFF. CDR3 DNA: TGTGCCAGCAGTATTAGCGGTGGTGTGAGCAATGAGCAGTTCTTC.